Below are 14 T cell receptor beta chains sequenced from a single sample in a study of technical replicates of blood from a few donors. TCRdb keeps only in-frame clones here, not all; method: immunoSEQ multiplex PCR. This repertoire shows tens of thousands of clones, more than 90% found once; its top ten account for around 0.25%. The sequenced sample consisted of T cells isolated from PBMCs. The receptors were sampled from a human donor in good health.

The chain is built from TRBV4-1 and TRBJ1-4; a possible D gene is TRBD1 (6 bases). Germline assignment: CDR1 MGHRA and CDR2 YSYEKL. Trimming removed 1 base from V and 1 base from J, with 7 bases in between. This CDR3 is built from 15 residues. CDR3 DNA: TGCGCCAGCAGCCAAGGCAGGGGAACTAATGAAAAACTGTTTTTT. This gives the protein CASSQGRGTNEKLFF.

The chain combines TRBV9 with TRBJ2-3; perhaps TRBD2 as D (7 bases). V lost 2 bases and J lost 3, with 13 bases in between. Germline loops: CDR1 SGDLS, CDR2 YYNGEE. The CDR3 spans 15 residues. The CDR3 loop reads CASSVWRGGTDTQYF. CDR3 sequence (DNA): TGTGCCAGCAGCGTCTGGAGGGGGGGTACAGATACGCAGTATTTT.

This rearrangement joins TRBV14 to TRBJ2-1; no firm D call. CDR3 size: 14 residues. Germline V gives CDR1 SGHDN, CDR2 FVKESK. V lost 3 bases, J lost 7 bases, and 13 bases lay in between. The DNA for the CDR3 is TGTGCCAGCAGCCATTGGTTTTCGGTGAATGAGCAGTTCTTC. This translates into CASSHWFSVNEQFF.

This clone has a single count. The CDR3 loop reads CASSLGRTGAYIEQFF. DNA for the CDR3: TGTGCCAGCAGCTTAGGCCGGACAGGGGCATATATTGAGCAGTTCTTC. The rearrangement joins TRBV11-3 to TRBJ2-1; 9 bases are shared with TRBD1. With 1 base clipped from V and 9 bases from J, the junction kept 10 bases outside the gene matches. The CDR3 sequence is 16 residues long. CDR1 SGHNT and CDR2 YENEEA come from the germline V gene.

The chain couples TRBV7-2 to TRBJ2-3; the D is unclear. Germline CDR1 SGHTA, CDR2 FQGNSA. V lost 5 bases and J 6 bases, leaving 9 bases between the germline ends. The CDR3 length is 12 residues. CDR3 loop: CASSPRLDTQYF. The CDR3 DNA follows: TGTGCCAGCAGCCCCAGGTTGGATACGCAGTATTTT.

This clone was seen a single time. The chain employs TRBV6-5 and TRBJ1-5; 7 nucleotides match TRBD1. In germline, CDR1 is MNHEY, CDR2 SVGAGI. V was pared by 6 bases and J by 5 bases, with 10 bases of the junction left unmatched. CDR3 size: 15 residues. The CDR3 spells CASRPTGAWDQPQHF. As DNA, the CDR3 is TGTGCCAGCAGGCCTACAGGGGCGTGGGATCAGCCCCAGCATTTT.

This clone was counted once. The J gene is TRBJ2-7, the V gene TRBV2; D perhaps matches TRBD1 (6 bases). The ends were cut back, 7 bases at V and 7 bases at J, with 17 bases in the middle. Germline CDR1 is SNHLY and CDR2 is FYNNEI. The CDR3 is 13 residues long. The CDR3 DNA follows: TGTGCCAGCAAACAGGGTAACGGTATGGAGCAGTACTTC. It codes for CASKQGNGMEQYF.

This clone was observed once. The chain has TRBV28 and TRBJ1-4; no firm D call. V was pared by 2 bases and J by 0 bases, with 7 bases between. Germline-derived CDR1 and CDR2 are MDHEN and SYDVKM. The CDR3 runs 15 residues. The CDR3 DNA follows: TGTGCCAGCAGTTTACCCCTAACAACTAATGAAAAACTGTTTTTT. It codes for CASSLPLTTNEKLFF.

The V and J genes are TRBV28 and TRBJ2-1; the match to TRBD1 covers 8 bases. Germline loops: CDR1 MDHEN, CDR2 SYDVKM. V shed 3 bases, J shed 0 bases, and the junction held 1 base outside the gene matches. The CDR3 is made up of 15 amino acids. The CDR3 reads CASSFTGGSYNEQFF. The CDR3 DNA reads TGTGCCAGCAGTTTTACAGGGGGCTCCTACAATGAGCAGTTCTTC.

CDR3 in amino acids: CASSHPLLAGANEQFF. Here the CDR3 DNA reads TGTGCCAGCAGCCACCCGCTTCTAGCGGGAGCCAATGAGCAGTTCTTC. The J gene is TRBJ2-1, the V gene TRBV4-2, with 10 bases identical to TRBD2. With V trimmed by 3 bases and J by 6 bases, 8 bases remained unmatched. CDR1 LGHNA and CDR2 YNFKEQ come from the germline V gene. This CDR3 has 16 amino acids.

The chain uses TRBV5-6 and TRBJ1-6; TRBD1 matches at 7 bases. V was clipped by 3 bases and J by 9 bases; unmatched bases: 15. CDR3 size: 17 residues. From germline, CDR1 is SGHDT and CDR2 YYEEEE. CDR3 DNA sequence: TGTGCCAGCAGCTCCCGACAGGGCTTCTTTCTCCTTTCACCCCTCCACTTT. Amino acids: CASSSRQGFFLLSPLHF. Variable domain in full (rest from reference TRBV5-6 and TRBJ1-6): DAGVTQSPTHLIKTRGQQVTLRCSPKSGHDTVSWYQQALGQGPQFIFQYYEEEERQRGNFPDRFSGHQFPNYSSELNVNALLLGDSALYLCASSSRQGFFLLSPLHFGNGTRLTVT.

The chain has TRBV7-9 and TRBJ1-2, with TRBD1 as a possible D gene (6 bases). The CDR3 spans 16 residues. The V and J ends lost 3 bases and 8 bases respectively, with 22 bases between them. CDR1 SEHNR and CDR2 FQNEAQ come from the germline V gene (reference sequence). The CDR3 bases are TGTGCCAGCAGCTTCGGGGGGGCCGGGACCCTCCGGGGCTACACCTTC. The encoded protein is CASSFGGAGTLRGYTF. The full variable domain, rest sourced from reference TRBV7-9 and TRBJ1-2, is DTGVSQNPRHKITKRGQNVTFRCDPISEHNRLYWYRQTLGQGPEFLTYFQNEAQLEKSRLLSDRFSAERPKGSFSTLEIQRTEQGDSAMYLCASSFGGAGTLRGYTFGSGTRLTVV.

V gene TRBV5-1 combines with J gene TRBJ2-3; TRBD2 agrees at 10 bases. V shed 2 bases, J shed 5 bases, and the junction held 8 bases outside the gene matches. The CDR3 is made up of 16 amino acids. From germline, CDR1 is SGHRS and CDR2 YFSETQ. The CDR3: CASSFSAGGPGDTQYF. DNA of the CDR3: TGCGCCAGCAGCTTCTCAGCGGGAGGGCCCGGAGATACGCAGTATTTT.

This clone is a singleton in its sample. The chain has TRBV19 and TRBJ1-1, with 8 bases identical to TRBD1. Germline lookup yields CDR1 LNHDA and CDR2 SQIVND (reference sequence). V dropped 7 bases and J dropped 4; count of bases not matched to a gene: 11. The CDR3 length is 15 residues. The CDR3 reads CASMQWTGKITEAFF. CDR3 DNA sequence: TGTGCCAGTATGCAATGGACAGGGAAAATCACTGAAGCTTTCTTT.